This TCR beta chain is drawn from a study of OX40 agonist ivuxolimab in advanced cancers. Whole-study context: The drug used for patients, ivuxolimab, was an agonistic anti-OX40 (CD134) antibody.

About this clone: Its specificity is unknown.

Sequenced by immunoSEQ multiplex PCR; TCRdb stores in-frame clones only, minus some. The table records 60,000 to 90,000 clones, roughly 77% of them present only once. Germline V CDR1 and CDR2: KGHSH, LQKENI. CDR3 length: 13 residues. V gave up 6 bases and J gave up 1 base, with 9 bases separating them. Study-wide points: The study observed clonal expansion of CD4+ and CD8+ blood T cells by week 6 at 0.1 to 3.0 mg/kg. The mean number of expanded clones was higher in CD8+ T cells than in CD4+.

Exclusion of a patient followed from autoimmune disease history or systemic immunosuppression. This sequence was found in an adult with an advanced solid tumor such as melanoma, head and neck, liver or kidney cancer. This chain links TRBV18 with TRBJ1-1; D perhaps matches TRBD1 (5 bases). The sequences come from CD4+ or CD8+ T cells sorted from blood, collected in a trial of the OX40 agonist ivuxolimab. CDR3 protein: CASSEGTNTEAFF. CDR3 coding DNA: TGTGCCAGCTCGGAAGGGACGAACACTGAAGCTTTCTTT.